These 28 T cell receptor beta chains were all obtained from the same sample, sequenced in a study of CD8 T cells in ankylosing spondylitis. TCRdb reanalysed the 5' RACE reads using MiXCR and keeps one entry per CDR3 protein. The table includes approximately 180,000 distinct CDR3 sequences, about 18% detected once. The sample consisted of blood, either unsorted or a sorted T cell fraction (not recorded which). The receptors were sampled from a male donor aged 10 to 30 with ankylosing spondylitis or in good health (not recorded which).

This clonotype has at least ten counts. The chain combines TRBV29-1 with TRBJ2-3, with a possible D match to TRBD1 (6 bases). The V and J ends lost 0 bases and 4 bases respectively, with 14 bases between them. The CDR3 covers 15 residues. Germline assignment: CDR1 SQVTM and CDR2 ANQGSEA. CDR3 coding DNA: TGCAGCGTTGAAGATCATCAGGGACAAGCAGATACGCAGTATTTT. This sequence encodes CSVEDHQGQADTQYF.

This clonotype was recorded many times. The J gene is TRBJ2-5, the V gene TRBV12-3 or TRBV12-4, with 9 bases lining up with TRBD2. The CDR3 consists of 14 residues. V shed 5 bases and J 5 bases; nucleotides not matched to a gene: 6. Here the CDR3 reads CASSPGLAVETQYF. CDR3 in DNA: TGTGCCAGCAGTCCGGGACTAGCTGTTGAGACCCAGTACTTC.

This clonotype was found many times. The V gene is TRBV4-2, the J gene TRBJ2-7; 10 bases line up with TRBD2. Trimming at V came to 4 bases and at J to 4 bases, leaving 7 bases not matched to a gene. The CDR3 contains 15 residues. Germline V CDR1 and CDR2: LGHNA, YNFKEQ. CDR3 nucleotide sequence: TGTGCCAGCAGCCGCCTAGCGGGAGAGGCGTACGAGCAGTACTTC. Residues: CASSRLAGEAYEQYF.

This clonotype was picked up many times. The chain is built from TRBV5-1 and TRBJ2-7, with D perhaps matching TRBD1 (5 bases). CDR3 length: 15 amino acids. Trimming cost V 5 bases and J 0 bases, with 15 bases left between them. From germline, CDR1 is SGHRS and CDR2 YFSETQ. The CDR3: CASSLGHPNSYEQYV. DNA of the CDR3: TGCGCCAGCAGTTTAGGACACCCGAACTCCTACGAGCAGTACGTC.

This clonotype was seen only a few times. The chain couples TRBV7-2 to TRBJ2-4; D is uncertain. This CDR3 contains 17 residues. CDR1 and CDR2 (germline): SGHTA, FQGNSA. Trimming cost V 4 bases and J 1 base, with 17 bases left between them. The CDR3 loop is CASSSYTGLGAKNIQYF. For the CDR3, the DNA is TGTGCCAGCAGCTCCTACACTGGCCTTGGTGCCAAAAACATTCAGTACTTC.

V usage is TRBV7-2 and J usage is TRBJ2-5; TRBD1 agrees at 12 bases. Trimming at V came to 5 bases and at J to 4 bases, leaving 5 bases not matched to a gene. Per germline, CDR1 SGHTA and CDR2 FQGNSA. The CDR3 is made up of 15 amino acids. The CDR3 DNA sequence: TGTGCCAGCAGCCCAGGGACAGGGGGCGCAGAGACCCAGTACTTC. Residues: CASSPGTGGAETQYF.

This clonotype showed up many times. The V call is TRBV12-3 or TRBV12-4, the J call TRBJ1-1; D gene ambiguous. V was pared by 6 bases and J by 6 bases, with 14 bases between. The CDR3 is made up of 13 amino acids. The CDR3 nucleotides read TGTGCCAGCAGCAGGTCGTTGGGGTCTGAAGCTTTCTTT. It yields the protein CASSRSLGSEAFF.

This clonotype was seen a few times. The chain couples TRBV29-1 to TRBJ2-7, with D tentatively TRBD1 (6 bases). The CDR3 length is 13 residues. Deletions cut 4 bases from V and 2 bases from J, with 12 bases between. Germline assignment: CDR1 SQVTM and CDR2 ANQGSEA. CDR3 loop: CSVVSRDTYEQYF. The CDR3 DNA follows: TGCAGCGTTGTTTCCAGGGACACCTACGAGCAGTACTTC.

Ten or more counts support this clonotype. J is TRBJ2-4 and V is TRBV6-2 or TRBV6-3; 7 bases are shared with TRBD1. Germline assignment: CDR1 MNHEY and CDR2 SVGEGT. The CDR3 covers 18 residues. The V and J ends lost 0 bases and 0 bases, in that order; junction bases with no gene match: 8. The CDR3 spells CASSYSTRDSLAKNIQYF. The DNA for the CDR3 is TGTGCCAGCAGTTACTCGACCAGGGACAGTCTAGCCAAAAACATTCAGTACTTC.

This clonotype appeared many times. The chain combines TRBV5-8 with TRBJ2-1, with 9 bases aligning to TRBD2. This CDR3 contains 15 residues. CDR1 and CDR2 (germline): SGHTS, YDEGEE. The J segment lost 7 bases and the V segment lost 1 base, leaving 6 bases of the junction unmatched. The CDR3 bases are TGTGCCAGCAGCTTGATTAGCGGGAGTACGAATGAGCAGTTCTTC. Amino acid sequence: CASSLISGSTNEQFF.

This clonotype came up many times. The V gene is TRBV28, the J gene TRBJ2-7; TRBD1 agrees at 12 bases. The CDR3 runs to 15 residues. V gave up 4 bases and J gave up 5 bases; unmatched junction bases: 6. CDR1 and CDR2 from the germline V gene are MDHEN and SYDVKM. CDR3 bases: TGTGCCAGCAGTTCTACGGGACAGGGGGCCCACGAGCAGTACGTC. Encoded protein: CASSSTGQGAHEQYV.

In its sample, this clonotype was seen many times. The chain has TRBV12-3 or TRBV12-4 and TRBJ2-7; D not certain. CDR3 size: 14 residues. V dropped 5 bases and J dropped 3 bases, with 14 bases sitting between them. In DNA form, the CDR3 reads TGTGCCAGCAGTCCGACAAGCGAGATCTACGAGCAGTACTTC. Its protein product is CASSPTSEIYEQYF.

This clonotype was seen at least ten times. The chain has TRBV5-1 and TRBJ1-6; D ambiguous. V gave up 2 bases and J gave up 10 bases, with 10 bases separating them. Germline values: CDR1 SGHRS, CDR2 YFSETQ. The CDR3 is made up of 13 amino acids. As DNA, the CDR3 is TGCGCCAGCAGCTTCGAGTACCAATCACCCCTCCACTTT. Translation: CASSFEYQSPLHF.

The chain uses TRBV20-1 and TRBJ2-5; D is perhaps TRBD2 (5 bases). Germline V gene data show CDR1 as DFQATT and CDR2 as SNEGSKA (reference sequence). Trimming left V 4 bases short and J 5 bases short, with 8 bases between. The CDR3 is 11 amino acids. CDR3 protein: CSANRGETQYF. The CDR3 DNA follows: TGCAGTGCTAACCGAGGGGAGACCCAGTACTTC.

This clonotype appeared a few times. The chain links TRBV18 to TRBJ1-2; perhaps TRBD1 as D (5 bases). V lost 6 bases, J lost 3 bases, and 14 bases lay in between. This CDR3 comprises 14 residues. Germline CDR1 KGHSH, CDR2 LQKENI. The DNA of the CDR3 is TGTGCCAGCTCTACCGGGACCGATGACTATGGCTACACCTTC. Translating gives CASSTGTDDYGYTF.

This chain links TRBV6-5 with TRBJ1-1; D gene unclear. The CDR3 is 11 amino acids. CDR1 MNHEY and CDR2 SVGAGI come from the germline V gene. Trimming removed 5 bases at V and 5 bases at J, with 6 bases between. CDR3 amino acids: CASSNPTEAFF. CDR3 bases: TGTGCCAGCAGTAACCCAACTGAAGCTTTCTTT.

This clonotype has more than one count but fewer than ten. V is TRBV7-9 and J is TRBJ2-5; 8 positions agree with TRBD2. The CDR3 loop spans 18 amino acids. CDR1 is SEHNR and CDR2 is FQNEAQ in the germline V gene (reference sequence). Losses at the gene ends were 1 base for V and 4 bases for J; bases not matched to a gene: 14. In nucleotides, the CDR3 is TGTGCCAGCAGCTTAGTCCGGCGGGAGGACGGCCCGCCAGAGACCCAGTACTTC. Its protein is CASSLVRREDGPPETQYF.

The V call is TRBV20-1, the J call TRBJ1-5; a weak D match, TRBD1 (5 bases). Per germline, CDR1 DFQATT and CDR2 SNEGSKA (reference sequence). This CDR3 contains 14 residues. V was clipped by 4 bases and J by 4 bases, with 14 bases between them. The CDR3: CSANRGRQNQPQHF. Here the CDR3 DNA reads TGCAGTGCTAATCGTGGGAGACAGAATCAGCCCCAGCATTTT.

The chain carries TRBV12-3 or TRBV12-4 and TRBJ2-4; D remains unclear. The V gene lost 2 bases and the J gene lost 9 bases, with 8 bases spanning the gap. CDR3 length: 12 amino acids. DNA for the CDR3: TGTGCCAGCAGTTTATGGTCAGGCATTCAGTACTTC. Its translation is CASSLWSGIQYF.

In its sample, this clonotype was seen many times. The V call is TRBV7-6, the J call TRBJ2-7; the D call may be TRBD1 or TRBD2 (5 bases each). The CDR3 totals 16 residues. CDR1 SGHVS and CDR2 FNYEAQ come from the germline V gene. V lost 4 bases to trimming and J lost 3 bases, with 19 bases between them. The CDR3, as DNA: TGTGCCAGCAGCTCGAAGACCGGGACGTCATTCTACGAGCAGTACTTC. The encoded protein is CASSSKTGTSFYEQYF.

This clonotype was counted many times. V and J are TRBV27 and TRBJ2-1; D is possibly TRBD2 (7 bases). The V and J ends lost 4 bases and 8 bases respectively, with 24 bases between them. This CDR3 contains 17 residues. The germline V gene has CDR1 MNHEY and CDR2 SMNVEV (reference sequence). CDR3 DNA: TGTGCCAGCAGTTCCCGGGGGGCGGCGGTCGTGGTCGATGAGCAGTTCTTC. It specifies CASSSRGAAVVVDEQFF.

The genes are TRBV20-1 and TRBJ2-7; 8 positions agree with TRBD2. Unmatched junction bases numbered 11, after V lost 6 bases and J lost 7 bases. Germline V CDR1 and CDR2: DFQATT, SNEGSKA (reference sequence). The CDR3 sequence is 13 residues long. DNA for the CDR3: TGCAGTGCCCCCGCCCCGGGGGGGGAGGAGCAGTACGTC. This codes for CSAPAPGGEEQYV.

This clonotype was seen at least ten times. The chain joins TRBV5-5 to TRBJ2-7, with 7 positions matching TRBD2. The CDR3 sequence is 16 residues long. In germline, CDR1 is SGHKS, CDR2 YYEKEE (reference sequence). J lost 1 base, V lost 2 bases, and 9 bases had no gene match. As DNA, the CDR3 is TGTGCCAGCAGCTTAAGGGTGGCTAGCGGATCCTACGAGCAGTACGTC. Translated: CASSLRVASGSYEQYV.

This clonotype was counted many times. The chain couples TRBV4-3 to TRBJ2-1, with D tentatively TRBD2 (5 bases). Germline CDR1 LGHNA, CDR2 YSLEER. Trimming took 0 bases from V and 11 from J, leaving 11 bases between them. This CDR3 is 13 amino acids long. The DNA of the CDR3 is TGCGCCAGCAGCCAAGATAACCTAGCCCAGCAGTTCTTC. This encodes CASSQDNLAQQFF.

This clonotype was observed many times. The chain combines TRBV19 with TRBJ1-2; no clear D. V was clipped by 5 bases and J by 4 bases, with 11 bases between them. The CDR3 contains 13 residues. From germline, CDR1 is LNHDA and CDR2 SQIVND (reference sequence). In nucleotides, the CDR3 is TGTGCCAGTAGTCAGTTGATCGGCTATGGCTACACCTTC. Protein product: CASSQLIGYGYTF. The whole variable domain, remainder taken from reference TRBV19 and TRBJ1-2, is DGGITQSPKYLFRKEGQNVTLSCEQNLNHDAMYWYRQDPGQGLRLIYYSQIVNDFQKGDIAEGYSVSREKKESFPLTVTSAQKNPTAFYLCASSQLIGYGYTFGSGTRLTVV.

Many counts were recorded for this clonotype. The chain has TRBV9 and TRBJ2-2; tentative D call: TRBD1 (5 bases). Germline lookup yields CDR1 SGDLS and CDR2 YYNGEE. V lost 0 bases and J lost 3, with 12 bases in between. The CDR3 contains 16 residues. The CDR3 region has the DNA TGTGCCAGCAGCGTAGGAGCAGGGTTGGACACCGGGGAGCTGTTTTTT. This codes for CASSVGAGLDTGELFF.

The sample holds many counts of this clonotype. The chain couples TRBV18 to TRBJ2-5; no reliable D call. The CDR3 contains 14 residues. Germline V gives CDR1 KGHSH, CDR2 LQKENI. Between the trimmed V and J ends, which lost 0 bases and 4 bases, there was a span of 9 bases. Here the CDR3 reads CASSPPSKTETQYF. CDR3 sequence (DNA): TGTGCCAGCTCACCACCGAGTAAAACAGAGACCCAGTACTTC.

This clonotype was recorded at least ten times. The CDR3 DNA follows: TGTGCCAGCAGTGAATTTGCCGCGGCAGGCGGCTACACCTTC. Protein sequence: CASSEFAAAGGYTF. J is TRBJ1-2 and V is TRBV25-1, with unresolved D. Germline V gene data show CDR1 as MGHDK and CDR2 as SYGVNS. CDR3 length: 14 residues. Trimming removed 1 base from V and 8 bases from J, with 14 bases in between.